The 5 T cell receptor beta chains below were found in one sample sequenced in a study of PD-1 blockade in classical Hodgkin lymphoma. Exposure to brentuximab vedotin varied, and each patient had relapsed following autologous stem cell transplantation. Sequencing used immunoSEQ multiplex PCR; TCRdb keeps in-frame clones, though not all of them. Of some 100,000 clones listed, around 89% are singletons. The input for sequencing was peripheral blood mononuclear cells (PBMCs), taken before the second cycle of nivolumab. These receptors came from a human donor with classical Hodgkin lymphoma.

V and J are TRBV7-9 and TRBJ2-7; 7 bases line up with TRBD1. Germline values: CDR1 SEHNR, CDR2 FQNEAQ (reference sequence). The CDR3 is 15 amino acids. Trimming took 3 bases from V and 7 from J; bases not matched to a gene: 12. The CDR3 is CASSLESGQMGEQYF. In nucleotides, the CDR3 is TGTGCCAGCAGCTTGGAATCGGGACAGATGGGAGAGCAGTACTTC.

This clone was seen once. The rearrangement joins TRBV27 to TRBJ2-5, with 11 bases matching TRBD2. The CDR3 has 15 amino acids. The junction had 7 bases not matched to a gene; V was cut back by 5 bases and J by 5 bases. The germline CDR1 and CDR2 sequences are MNHEY and SMNVEV (reference sequence). The CDR3 nucleotides are TGTGCCAGCAGTCCGATAGCGGGGGGGTACGAGACCCAGTACTTC. Translating it yields CASSPIAGGYETQYF.

The V call is TRBV28, the J call TRBJ1-4; tentative D call: TRBD1 (5 bases). V was shortened by 3 bases and J by 6 bases, with 11 bases between the two germline ends. CDR3 length: 14 amino acids. Germline loops: CDR1 MDHEN, CDR2 SYDVKM. The chain's CDR3 is CASSLRGGDEKLFF. DNA of the CDR3: TGTGCCAGCAGTTTGAGGGGAGGGGATGAAAAACTGTTTTTT. Together with reference TRBV28 and TRBJ1-4, the CDR3 gives the full variable domain: DVKVTQSSRYLVKRTGEKVFLECVQDMDHENMFWYRQDPGLGLRLIYFSYDVKMKEKGDIPEGYSVSREKKERFSLILESASTNQTSMYLCASSLRGGDEKLFFGSGTQLSVL.

V usage is TRBV4-3 and J usage is TRBJ2-5, with TRBD2 identical over 8 bases. Trimming removed 3 bases from V and 1 base from J; junction bases left unmatched: 10. Germline lookup yields CDR1 LGHNA and CDR2 YSLEER. The CDR3 runs to 17 residues. CDR3 loop: CASSQGSPGGGQETQYF. The CDR3 nucleotides read TGCGCCAGCAGCCAGGGCTCTCCCGGGGGGGGCCAAGAGACCCAGTACTTC.

The DNA of the CDR3 is TGCGCCAGCAGCCGAGAGGGACAGGGGAACTATGGCTACACCTTC. Its protein product is CASSREGQGNYGYTF. V and J are TRBV4-3 and TRBJ1-2; 10 nucleotides agree with TRBD1. The CDR3 spans 15 residues. V trimming: 4 bases; J trimming: 2 bases; junction bases outside the gene matches: 4. The V gene's germline CDR1 is LGHNA and CDR2 YSLEER.